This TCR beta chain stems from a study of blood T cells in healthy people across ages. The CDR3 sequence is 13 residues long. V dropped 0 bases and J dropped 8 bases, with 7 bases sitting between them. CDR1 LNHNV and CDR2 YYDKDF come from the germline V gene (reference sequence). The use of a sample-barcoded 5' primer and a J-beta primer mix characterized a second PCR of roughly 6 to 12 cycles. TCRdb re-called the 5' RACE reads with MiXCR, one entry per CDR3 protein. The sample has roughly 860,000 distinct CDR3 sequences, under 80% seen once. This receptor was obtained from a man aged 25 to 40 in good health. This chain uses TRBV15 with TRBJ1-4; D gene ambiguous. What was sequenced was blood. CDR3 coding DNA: TGTGCCACCAGCAGAGATGTACGGGAAAAACTGTTTTTT. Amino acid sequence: CATSRDVREKLFF.